The present T cell receptor beta chain was sequenced within a study of T cells after posttransplantation cyclophosphamide. Findings and limits, study-wide: Donor-recipient repertoire similarity was low at 1-2 months, rising over year one. Skin or GI-infiltrating T cells shared few TRB sequences with blood.

As to this clone: No antigen is known for it.

Profiling relied on immunoSEQ multiplex PCR, and the TCRdb table lists in-frame clones only, not all of them. The sample contains around 22,000 clones, more than 70% of which appear only once. Sampled 1 year posttransplant, controls received myeloablative marrow transplants, methotrexate and a calcineurin inhibitor. This clonotype originated in a female patient aged 50-59 years who received an allogeneic stem cell transplant from an unrelated donor, was CMV-positive, and had chronic GVHD only. Some T cells may arise from the graft donor. The sample in question was PBMCs, obtained after an allogeneic stem cell transplant with a calcineurin inhibitor and methotrexate.

This chain's CDR3 is CATAGTGGQPQHF. The CDR3 DNA follows: TGTGCCACTGCCGGGACAGGGGGCCAGCCCCAGCATTTT. The gene calls are TRBV6-5 and TRBJ1-5; 12 nucleotides agree with TRBD1. The J segment lost 7 bases and the V segment lost 10 bases, leaving 5 bases of the junction unmatched. The CDR3 is 13 amino acids. Per germline, CDR1 MNHEY and CDR2 SVGAGI.